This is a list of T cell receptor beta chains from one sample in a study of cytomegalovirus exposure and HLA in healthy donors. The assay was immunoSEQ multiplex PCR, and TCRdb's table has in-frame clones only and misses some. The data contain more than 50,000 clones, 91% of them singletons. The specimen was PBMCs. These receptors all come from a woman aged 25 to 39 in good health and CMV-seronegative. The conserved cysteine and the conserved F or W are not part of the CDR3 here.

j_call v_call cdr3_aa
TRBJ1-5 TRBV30 AWKGPGGNQPQH
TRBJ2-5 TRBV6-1 ASSTGGETQY
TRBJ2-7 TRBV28 ATTGGPYEQY
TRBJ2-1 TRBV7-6 ASSLPRGDFASGRYNEQF
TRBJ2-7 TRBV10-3 AISAPGSYEQY
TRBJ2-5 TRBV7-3 ASSPSDQETQY
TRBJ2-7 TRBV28 ASSTGTSKNSYEQY
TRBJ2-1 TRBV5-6 ASSYFQTSGHNEQF
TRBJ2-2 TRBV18 ASSPLDAGELF
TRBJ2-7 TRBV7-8 ASSLGTYSYEQY
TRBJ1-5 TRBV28 ASSLSRRRQPQH
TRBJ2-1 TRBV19 ASSHVRRNEQF
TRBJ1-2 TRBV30 AWSVTFYGYT
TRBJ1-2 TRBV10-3 AIRGQGATYGYT
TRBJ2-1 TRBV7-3 ASSPPGLAHEQF
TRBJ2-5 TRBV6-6 ASSYSPTGQETQY
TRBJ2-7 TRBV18 ASSPTPSAGVMGEQY
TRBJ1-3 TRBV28 ASRGPGNTIY
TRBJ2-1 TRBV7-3 ASSPGTSGEQF
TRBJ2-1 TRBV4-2 ASSQGRREQF
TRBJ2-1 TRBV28 ASRPGSSYNEQF
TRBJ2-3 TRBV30 AWSLAGTLSSTDTQY
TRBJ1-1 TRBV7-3 ASSARQGSGTEAF
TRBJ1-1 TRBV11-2 ASSLAGGGENTEAF
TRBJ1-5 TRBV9 ASSVAAEVNQPQH
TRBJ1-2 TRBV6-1 AAGGKYGYT
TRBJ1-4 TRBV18 ASSPAGTTNEKLF
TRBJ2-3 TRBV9 ASSASAGLAGDTQY
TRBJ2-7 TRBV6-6 ASGRGTSGIAYEQY
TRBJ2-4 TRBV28 ASSLGQGLAKNIQY
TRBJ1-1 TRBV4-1 ASSRGQSTEAF
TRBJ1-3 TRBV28 ASSFRRGKFSGNTIY
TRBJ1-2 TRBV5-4 ASSLAGGSYGYT
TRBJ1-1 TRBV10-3 AISESGQPNTEAF
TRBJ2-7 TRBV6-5 ASSRQSQGGYEQY
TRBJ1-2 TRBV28 ASSLSRQGLVNGYT